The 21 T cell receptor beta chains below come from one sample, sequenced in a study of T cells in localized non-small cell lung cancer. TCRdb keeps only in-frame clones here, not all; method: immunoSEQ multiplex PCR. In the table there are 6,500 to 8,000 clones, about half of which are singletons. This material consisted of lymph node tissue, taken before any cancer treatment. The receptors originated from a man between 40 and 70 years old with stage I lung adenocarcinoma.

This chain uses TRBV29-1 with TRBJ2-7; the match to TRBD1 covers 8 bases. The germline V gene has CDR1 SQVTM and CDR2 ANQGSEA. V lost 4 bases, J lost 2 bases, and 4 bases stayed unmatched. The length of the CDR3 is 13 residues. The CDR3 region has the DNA TGCAGCGTTGGGACAGGGTCAACCTACGAGCAGTACTTC. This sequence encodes CSVGTGSTYEQYF.

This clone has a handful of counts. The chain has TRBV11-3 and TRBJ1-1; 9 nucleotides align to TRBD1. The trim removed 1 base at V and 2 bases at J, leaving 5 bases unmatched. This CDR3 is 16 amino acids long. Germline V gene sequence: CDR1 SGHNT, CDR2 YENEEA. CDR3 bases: TGTGCCAGCAGCTTAGTACAGGGACAGGGAAACACTGAAGCTTTCTTT. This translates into CASSLVQGQGNTEAFF.

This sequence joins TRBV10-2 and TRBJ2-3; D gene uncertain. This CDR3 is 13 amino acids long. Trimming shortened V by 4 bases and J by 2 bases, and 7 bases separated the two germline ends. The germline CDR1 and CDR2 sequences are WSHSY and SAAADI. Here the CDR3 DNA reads TGCGCCAGCAGTGCTGGATTCACAGATACGCAGTATTTT. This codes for CASSAGFTDTQYF.

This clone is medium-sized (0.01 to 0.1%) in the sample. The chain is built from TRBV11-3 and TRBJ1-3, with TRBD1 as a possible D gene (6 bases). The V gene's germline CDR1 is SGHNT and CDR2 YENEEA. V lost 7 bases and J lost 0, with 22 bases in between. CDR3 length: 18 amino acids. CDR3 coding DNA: TGTGCCAGCAAGCCGGGGACATCCTACTTGAGCTCTGGAAACACCATATATTTT. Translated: CASKPGTSYLSSGNTIYF. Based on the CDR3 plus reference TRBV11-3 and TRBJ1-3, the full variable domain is EAGVVQSPRYKIIEKKQPVAFWCNPISGHNTLYWYLQNLGQGPELLIRYENEEAVDDSQLPKDRFSAERLKGVDSTLKIQPAELGDSAVYLCASKPGTSYLSSGNTIYFGEGSWLTVV.

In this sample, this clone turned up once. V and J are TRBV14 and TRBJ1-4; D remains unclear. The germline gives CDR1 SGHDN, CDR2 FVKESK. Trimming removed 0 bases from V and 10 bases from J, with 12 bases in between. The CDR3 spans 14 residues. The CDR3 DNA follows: TGTGCCAGCAGCCAAGATCGGAGAGAACGAAAACTGTTTTTT. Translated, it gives CASSQDRRERKLFF.

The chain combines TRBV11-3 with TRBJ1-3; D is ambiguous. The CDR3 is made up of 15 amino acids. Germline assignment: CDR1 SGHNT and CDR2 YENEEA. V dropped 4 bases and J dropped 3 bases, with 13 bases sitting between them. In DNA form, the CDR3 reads TGTGCCAGCAGCTCCAGTAGGGCGCGTGGAAACACCATATATTTT. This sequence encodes CASSSSRARGNTIYF.

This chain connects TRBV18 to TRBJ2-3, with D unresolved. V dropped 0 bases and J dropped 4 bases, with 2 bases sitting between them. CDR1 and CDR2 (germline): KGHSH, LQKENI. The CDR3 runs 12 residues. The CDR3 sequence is CASSPPSDTQYF. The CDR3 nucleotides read TGTGCCAGCTCACCACCTTCAGATACGCAGTATTTT.

The CDR3 spells CASSVAGANYDEQFF. In DNA form, the CDR3 reads TGTGCCAGCAGCGTAGCAGGAGCTAATTACGATGAGCAGTTCTTC. This chain connects TRBV9 to TRBJ2-1, with no clear D. Germline assignment: CDR1 SGDLS and CDR2 YYNGEE. V was clipped by 0 bases and J by 8 bases, with 15 bases between them. The CDR3 totals 15 residues.

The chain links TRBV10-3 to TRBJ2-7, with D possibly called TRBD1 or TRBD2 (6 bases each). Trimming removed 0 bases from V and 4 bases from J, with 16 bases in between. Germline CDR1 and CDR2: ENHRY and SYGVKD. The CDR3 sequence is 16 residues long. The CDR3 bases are TGTGCCATCAGTGAGTCGATAGGGGGGAACTGGTACGAGCAGTACTTC. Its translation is CAISESIGGNWYEQYF.

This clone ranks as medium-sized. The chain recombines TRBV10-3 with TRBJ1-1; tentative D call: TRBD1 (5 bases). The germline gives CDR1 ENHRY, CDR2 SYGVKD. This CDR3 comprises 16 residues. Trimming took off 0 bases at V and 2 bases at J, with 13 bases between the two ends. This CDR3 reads CAISESTARDNTEAFF. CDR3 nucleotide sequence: TGTGCCATCAGTGAGTCGACGGCCAGGGATAACACTGAAGCTTTCTTT.

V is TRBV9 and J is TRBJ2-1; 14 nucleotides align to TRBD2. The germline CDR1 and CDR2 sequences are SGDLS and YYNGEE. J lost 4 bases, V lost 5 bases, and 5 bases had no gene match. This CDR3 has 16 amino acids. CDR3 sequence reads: CASSGTSGSKYNEQFF. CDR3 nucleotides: TGTGCCAGCAGTGGGACTAGCGGGAGTAAGTACAATGAGCAGTTCTTC.

DNA for the CDR3: TGTGCCAGCAGTCTACAGGGTTACACTGAAGCTTTCTTT. Translation gives CASSLQGYTEAFF. This sequence joins TRBV28 and TRBJ1-1, with a weak D call TRBD1 (6 bases). The germline CDR1 and CDR2 sequences are MDHEN and SYDVKM. With 5 bases removed from V and 3 bases from J, the gap between germline ends came to 10 bases. This CDR3 contains 13 residues. Full variable domain (missing parts from reference TRBV28 and TRBJ1-1): DVKVTQSSRYLVKRTGEKVFLECVQDMDHENMFWYRQDPGLGLRLIYFSYDVKMKEKGDIPEGYSVSREKKERFSLILESASTNQTSMYLCASSLQGYTEAFFGQGTRLTVV.

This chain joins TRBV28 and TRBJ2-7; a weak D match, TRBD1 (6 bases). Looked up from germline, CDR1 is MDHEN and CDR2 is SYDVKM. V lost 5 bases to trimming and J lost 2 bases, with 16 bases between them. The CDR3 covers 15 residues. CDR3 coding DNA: TGTGCCAGCAGTCCGGGACAACTCCGGGCCTACGAGCAGTACTTC. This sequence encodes CASSPGQLRAYEQYF.

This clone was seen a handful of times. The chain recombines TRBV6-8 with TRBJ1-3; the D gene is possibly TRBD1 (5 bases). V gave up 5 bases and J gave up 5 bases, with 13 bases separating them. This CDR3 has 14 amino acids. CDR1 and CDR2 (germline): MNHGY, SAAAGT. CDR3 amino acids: CASSAPDSRNTIYF. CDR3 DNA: TGTGCCAGCAGTGCGCCCGACAGCAGAAACACCATATATTTT.

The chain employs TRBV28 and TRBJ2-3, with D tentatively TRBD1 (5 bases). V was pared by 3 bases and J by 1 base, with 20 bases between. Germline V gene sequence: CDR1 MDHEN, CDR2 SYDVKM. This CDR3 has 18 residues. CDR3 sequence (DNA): TGTGCCAGCAGTTTTGGGCAGGGTGGGATTCGGGGCACAGATACGCAGTATTTT. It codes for CASSFGQGGIRGTDTQYF.

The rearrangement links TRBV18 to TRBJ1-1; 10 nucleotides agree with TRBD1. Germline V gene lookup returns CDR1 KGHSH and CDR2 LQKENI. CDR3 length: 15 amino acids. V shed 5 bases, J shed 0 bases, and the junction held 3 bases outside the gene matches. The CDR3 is CASSFGQGVNTEAFF. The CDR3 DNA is TGTGCCAGCTCATTCGGACAGGGGGTGAACACTGAAGCTTTCTTT.

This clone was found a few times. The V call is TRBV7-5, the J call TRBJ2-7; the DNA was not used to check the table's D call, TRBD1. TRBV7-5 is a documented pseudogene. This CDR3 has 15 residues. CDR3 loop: CASSSGQGVSYEQYF. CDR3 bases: TGTGCCAGCAGCTCCGGACAGGGGGTTTCCTACGAGCAGTACTTC.

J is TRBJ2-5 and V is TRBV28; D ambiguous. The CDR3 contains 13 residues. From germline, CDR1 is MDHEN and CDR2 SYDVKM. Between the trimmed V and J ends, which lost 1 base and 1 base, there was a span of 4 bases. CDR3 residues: CASSLSSQETQYF. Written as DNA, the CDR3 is TGTGCCAGCAGTTTATCCAGCCAAGAGACCCAGTACTTC.

CDR3 amino acids: CASSIAGENTEAFF. CDR3 nucleotides: TGTGCCAGTAGTATAGCGGGTGAAAACACTGAAGCTTTCTTT. This chain joins TRBV19 and TRBJ1-1, with no clear D. The CDR3 covers 14 residues. Per germline, CDR1 LNHDA and CDR2 SQIVND (reference sequence). V was shortened by 1 base and J by 2 bases, with 8 bases between the two germline ends.

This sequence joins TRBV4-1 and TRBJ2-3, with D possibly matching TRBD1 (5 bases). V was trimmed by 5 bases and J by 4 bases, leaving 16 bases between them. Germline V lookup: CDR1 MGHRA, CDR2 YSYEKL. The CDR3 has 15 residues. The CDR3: CASSSPARAPDTQYF. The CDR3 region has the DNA TGCGCCAGCAGCTCCCCGGCCAGGGCCCCAGATACGCAGTATTTT.

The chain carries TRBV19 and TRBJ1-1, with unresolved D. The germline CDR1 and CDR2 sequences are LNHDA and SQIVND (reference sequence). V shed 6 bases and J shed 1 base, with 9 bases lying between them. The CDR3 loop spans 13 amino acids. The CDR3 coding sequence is TGTGCCAGTAGCCCTTCATCGAACACTGAAGCTTTCTTT. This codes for CASSPSSNTEAFF.